This entry lists 19 T cell receptor beta chains sequenced from one sample in a study of cytomegalovirus exposure and HLA in healthy donors. Primers included in the PCR were 60 Vbeta and 13 Jbeta primers. The method was immunoSEQ multiplex PCR; TCRdb's version includes in-frame clones alone and lacks a portion of them. The sample contains around 100,000 clones, 60% to 70% of which appear only once. The sequenced sample was PBMCs. All receptors come from a woman in her forties or fifties in good health and CMV-seronegative.

V is TRBV7-2 and J is TRBJ2-2; possibly TRBD2 for D (5 bases). Germline V gene lookup returns CDR1 SGHTA and CDR2 FQGNSA. V lost 1 base to trimming and J lost 1 base, with 7 bases between them. CDR3 length: 15 amino acids. Written as DNA, the CDR3 is TGTGCCAGCAGCTTAGGACGGGAGAACACCGGGGAGCTGTTTTTT. Protein product: CASSLGRENTGELFF.

The chain joins TRBV19 to TRBJ1-2, with 7 bases fitting TRBD1. CDR1 is LNHDA and CDR2 is SQIVND in the germline V gene (reference sequence). The ends lost 7 bases at V and 4 bases at J; junction bases unmatched: 3. This CDR3 region has 12 residues. CDR3 residues: CASNGQVYGYTF. CDR3 bases: TGTGCCAGTAACGGACAGGTCTATGGCTACACCTTC. Together with reference TRBV19 and TRBJ1-2, the CDR3 gives the full variable domain: DGGITQSPKYLFRKEGQNVTLSCEQNLNHDAMYWYRQDPGQGLRLIYYSQIVNDFQKGDIAEGYSVSREKKESFPLTVTSAQKNPTAFYLCASNGQVYGYTFGSGTRLTVV.

This chain connects TRBV4-1 to TRBJ2-1; D is unclear. The CDR3 has 18 residues. Germline loops: CDR1 MGHRA, CDR2 YSYEKL. V lost 0 bases and J 0 bases, leaving 15 bases between the germline ends. This chain's CDR3 is CASSQDSQIPSSYNEQFF. The CDR3 region has the DNA TGCGCCAGCAGCCAAGATAGCCAGATTCCCAGCTCCTACAATGAGCAGTTCTTC.

This clone was observed a few times. In DNA, the CDR3 is TGTGCCAGCAGTTTAAGTGTCGGACTCTACGAGCAGTACTTC. Amino acids: CASSLSVGLYEQYF. The chain recombines TRBV28 with TRBJ2-7; D possibly corresponds to TRBD2 (5 bases). Looked up from germline, CDR1 is MDHEN and CDR2 is SYDVKM. CDR3 size: 14 residues. Between the trimmed V and J ends, which lost 2 bases and 3 bases, there was a span of 11 bases.

The sample holds a few counts of this clone. J is TRBJ2-1 and V is TRBV18; 7 bases map to TRBD1. The V and J ends lost 5 bases and 3 bases, in that order; junction bases with no gene match: 13. Germline V CDR1 and CDR2: KGHSH, LQKENI. The CDR3 runs 17 residues. The CDR3 DNA reads TGTGCCAGCTCATCAAATCCGGGACAGCTTAACTACAATGAGCAGTTCTTC. Amino acid sequence: CASSSNPGQLNYNEQFF.

The chain uses TRBV10-3 and TRBJ1-6, with 8 bases aligning to TRBD1. The V gene's germline CDR1 is ENHRY and CDR2 SYGVKD. The CDR3 contains 15 residues. The trim removed 2 bases at V and 8 bases at J, leaving 5 bases unmatched. The CDR3 DNA reads as TGTGCCATCAGTGAGACCTCAGGGGGCGATTCACCCCTCCACTTT. Translation gives CAISETSGGDSPLHF.

The chain links TRBV5-1 to TRBJ1-4; D possibly corresponds to TRBD1 (5 bases). Germline V gives CDR1 SGHRS, CDR2 YFSETQ. With 0 bases removed from V and 0 bases from J, the gap between germline ends came to 12 bases. The CDR3 has 17 residues. The CDR3, as DNA: TGCGCCAGCAGCTTGGCCCACGGGGGAGCAACTAATGAAAAACTGTTTTTT. The encoded protein is CASSLAHGGATNEKLFF.

The chain joins TRBV10-2 to TRBJ2-3; TRBD2 matches 7 bases. With 4 bases clipped from V and 5 bases from J, the junction kept 9 bases outside the gene matches. The CDR3 totals 15 residues. CDR1 and CDR2 (germline): WSHSY, SAAADI. CDR3 loop: CASSVGGPGGDTQYF. As DNA, the CDR3 is TGCGCCAGCAGTGTCGGCGGTCCGGGAGGAGATACGCAGTATTTT.

This clone was recorded only once. V and J are TRBV4-2 and TRBJ1-5; weak D call: TRBD1 (5 bases). Germline assignment: CDR1 LGHNA and CDR2 YNFKEQ. Deletions cut 0 bases from V and 6 bases from J, with 15 bases between. The CDR3 length is 16 residues. In DNA form, the CDR3 reads TGTGCCAGCAGCCAAGATACGGACATGCCAACTCAGCCCCAGCATTTT. It is translated as CASSQDTDMPTQPQHF.

The chain is built from TRBV7-2 and TRBJ2-1; 8 bases map to TRBD1. V lost 4 bases to trimming and J lost 7 bases; unmatched junction nucleotides: 9. Germline-derived CDR1 and CDR2 are SGHTA and FQGNSA. The CDR3 covers 15 residues. CDR3 residues: CASSYRQGALNEQFF. The CDR3, as DNA: TGTGCCAGCAGCTACCGCCAGGGGGCCCTTAATGAGCAGTTCTTC.

The chain joins TRBV28 to TRBJ1-2, with 10 bases aligning to TRBD1. Germline V CDR1 and CDR2: MDHEN, SYDVKM. V trimming: 7 bases; J trimming: 8 bases; junction bases outside the gene matches: 13. The CDR3 is made up of 15 amino acids. CDR3 region: CASTTGGTGVGGYTF. For the CDR3, the DNA is TGTGCCAGCACCACTGGTGGGACAGGGGTTGGCGGCTACACCTTC.

This chain links TRBV7-9 with TRBJ2-1, with 7 nucleotides matching TRBD1. The junction had 5 bases not matched to a gene; V was cut back by 3 bases and J by 6 bases. Per germline, CDR1 SEHNR and CDR2 FQNEAQ (reference sequence). The CDR3 covers 14 residues. Written as DNA, the CDR3 is TGTGCCAGCAGCTTGGAGACAGGGCGCAATGAGCAGTTCTTC. It is translated as CASSLETGRNEQFF.

The chain is built from TRBV6-6 and TRBJ1-5; D ambiguous. With 2 bases removed from V and 15 bases from J, the gap between germline ends came to 11 bases. Germline V gene lookup returns CDR1 MNHNY and CDR2 SVGAGI (reference sequence). The CDR3 loop spans 11 amino acids. The CDR3 loop is CASSYLQTWHF. DNA of the CDR3: TGTGCCAGCAGTTACCTACAGACCTGGCATTTT.

The J gene is TRBJ2-3, the V gene TRBV4-1, with D perhaps TRBD1 (6 bases). Germline V gene sequence: CDR1 MGHRA, CDR2 YSYEKL. This CDR3 is 16 amino acids long. Deletions cut 3 bases from V and 5 bases from J, with 18 bases between. CDR3 bases: TGCGCCAGCAGCCAGGGGACACCTCCGGTAGGAGATACGCAGTATTTT. Its protein product is CASSQGTPPVGDTQYF.

The chain joins TRBV18 to TRBJ2-2, with 7 bases aligning to TRBD2. Germline V CDR1 and CDR2: KGHSH, LQKENI. Losses at the gene ends were 1 base for V and 4 bases for J; bases not matched to a gene: 3. The CDR3 covers 15 residues. The CDR3: CASSPREGPTGELFF. As DNA, the CDR3 is TGTGCCAGCTCACCACGGGAGGGACCCACCGGGGAGCTGTTTTTT.

The V gene is TRBV7-2, the J gene TRBJ1-5; D call uncertain. The CDR3 consists of 14 residues. Germline CDR1 SGHTA, CDR2 FQGNSA. Trimming left V 5 bases short and J 0 bases short, with 8 bases between. CDR3 in DNA: TGTGCCAGCAGCCCCCAGGATAGCAATCAGCCCCAGCATTTT. It specifies CASSPQDSNQPQHF.

The rearrangement links TRBV13 to TRBJ2-5; D is possibly TRBD1 (6 bases). V gave up 8 bases and J gave up 0 bases, with 10 bases separating them. Germline V gives CDR1 PRHDT, CDR2 FYEKMQ (reference sequence). This CDR3 contains 13 residues. The CDR3 nucleotides read TGTGCCAGCCGGACAGCCTACCAAGAGACCCAGTACTTC. This encodes CASRTAYQETQYF.

The gene calls are TRBV11-1 and TRBJ1-1; D is ambiguous. V gave up 5 bases and J gave up 10 bases, with 23 bases separating them. This CDR3 is built from 15 residues. The V gene's germline CDR1 is SGHAT and CDR2 FQDESV (reference sequence). The DNA of the CDR3 is TGTGCCAGCAGCCCTATTATCTCGACTGATACGGGAGCTTTCTTT. Its protein is CASSPIISTDTGAFF.

This clone was counted a few times. V is TRBV6-5 and J is TRBJ2-2; 8 bases line up with TRBD1. V gave up 4 bases and J gave up 3 bases; unmatched junction bases: 4. From germline, CDR1 is MNHEY and CDR2 SVGAGI. The CDR3 extends over 15 amino acids. CDR3 sequence: CASSSEGQDTGELFF. The DNA of the CDR3 is TGTGCCAGCAGTTCCGAGGGACAGGACACCGGGGAGCTGTTTTTT.